The entry that follows covers one T cell receptor beta chain sequence. Original analysis: Amplifying reference gene primers gave estimates of nucleated cell counts. Profiled with immunoSEQ multiplex PCR; TCRdb holds only in-frame clones, not every one. Clonal size and the V and J genes are those of that table, whereas D and trimming came from the DNA. The data hold 45,000 to 65,000 clones, with 75% to 90% observed a single time. Germline trimming cut 2 bases from V and 0 bases from J; bases unmatched to any gene: 7. The CDR3 has 16 amino acids. Germline-derived CDR1 and CDR2 are KGHSH and LQKENI. These data originate in a study of blood T cell repertoires in COVID-19. Study background: The study drew acute and convalescent COVID-19 samples from the United States, Italy and Spain. From T cells, B-cell-depleted T cells, or PBMCs came the material, which was cDNA or gDNA.

The rearrangement uses TRBV18 and TRBJ2-7, with 7 nucleotides matching TRBD1. The sequence came from a man aged 30-40 years with COVID-19, enrolled during active disease. Sequenced material: peripheral blood. As DNA, the CDR3 is TGTGCCAGCTCACCAACGGGGACAGCAAGCTCCTACGAGCAGTACTTC. As protein: CASSPTGTASSYEQYF.